Following are 29 T cell receptor beta chains from one sample sequenced in a study of T-cell memory formation after mild COVID-19. From the 5' RACE reads, TCRdb called clonotypes with MiXCR, one entry per CDR3 protein. The sample lists just under 550,000 distinct CDR3 sequences, around 20% occurring once. The specimen sequenced was PBMCs or a T cell subset sorted from them (not recorded which). These receptors were taken from an adult woman who had mild COVID-19 (a few samples of this study predate the infection). Cell type and time point are not known.

The chain links TRBV6-5 to TRBJ2-1, with D possibly TRBD1 on 6 matching bases. CDR3 size: 15 residues. Germline V gene lookup returns CDR1 MNHEY and CDR2 SVGAGI. Trimming stripped 2 bases from V and 6 bases from J, with 14 bases between. This CDR3 is CASSYGTYVGNEQFF. The DNA of the CDR3 is TGTGCCAGCAGTTACGGGACATATGTTGGCAATGAGCAGTTCTTC.

This clonotype turned up a few times. J is TRBJ2-7 and V is TRBV6-1; D gene ambiguous. The CDR3 contains 14 residues. Germline V gives CDR1 MNHNS, CDR2 SASEGT. Trimming removed 4 bases at V and 2 bases at J, with 12 bases between. The CDR3 sequence: CASSAADGPYEQYF. The DNA of the CDR3 is TGTGCCAGCAGTGCGGCGGACGGGCCCTACGAGCAGTACTTC.

This clonotype was seen ten or more times. The V and J genes are TRBV9 and TRBJ2-2; 11 bases match TRBD2. Germline CDR1 is SGDLS and CDR2 is YYNGEE. The CDR3 length is 17 residues. Germline trimming cut 0 bases from V and 7 bases from J; bases unmatched to any gene: 8. In DNA, the CDR3 is TGTGCCAGCAGCGTAGAGCCTAGCGGGGGGCTGAGCGGGGAGCTGTTTTTT. Protein sequence: CASSVEPSGGLSGELFF. Full variable domain (remainder filled in from reference TRBV9 and TRBJ2-2): DSGVTQTPKHLITATGQRVTLRCSPRSGDLSVYWYQQSLDQGLQFLIQYYNGEERAKGNILERFSAQQFPDLHSELNLSSLELGDSALYFCASSVEPSGGLSGELFFGEGSRLTVL.

This clonotype was counted between two and nine times. This chain connects TRBV12-3 or TRBV12-4 to TRBJ1-1; D not certain. The CDR3 spans 14 residues. V shed 4 bases and J shed 0 bases, with 9 bases lying between them. CDR3 in amino acids: CASSWYSMNTEAFF. The CDR3 DNA follows: TGTGCCAGCAGTTGGTACTCCATGAACACTGAAGCTTTCTTT.

This clonotype has just a few counts. The genes are TRBV5-4 and TRBJ1-4; D call uncertain. The germline V and J ends were trimmed by 4 bases and 7 bases, with 14 bases remaining between them. The germline V gene encodes CDR1 SGHNT and CDR2 YYREEE (reference sequence). The CDR3 extends over 14 amino acids. The CDR3 DNA reads as TGTGCCAGCAGCAAAAAAGAAGAGGTTGAAAAACTGTTTTTT. Protein product: CASSKKEEVEKLFF.

The chain is built from TRBV27 and TRBJ2-7; D is possibly TRBD1 (6 bases). Germline loops: CDR1 MNHEY, CDR2 SMNVEV (reference sequence). The CDR3 is made up of 15 amino acids. Trimming cost V 1 base and J 3 bases, with 13 bases left between them. This CDR3 reads CASSLLQGRDYEQYF. The CDR3 nucleotides are TGTGCCAGCAGTTTATTACAGGGAAGAGACTACGAGCAGTACTTC.

This chain connects TRBV29-1 to TRBJ1-2, with TRBD1 matching 10 bases. Losses at the gene ends were 0 bases for V and 4 bases for J; bases not matched to a gene: 8. Germline assignment: CDR1 SQVTM and CDR2 ANQGSEA. CDR3 length: 16 amino acids. The CDR3 sequence is CSVEDPTGGAGYGYTF. The CDR3 coding sequence is TGCAGCGTTGAAGATCCGACAGGGGGCGCTGGCTATGGCTACACCTTC.

The gene calls are TRBV5-5 and TRBJ1-5; D not resolved. The CDR3 covers 15 residues. CDR1 is SGHKS, CDR2 YYEKEE, per germline (reference sequence). V was clipped by 4 bases and J by 2 bases, with 13 bases between them. CDR3 in amino acids: CASSLGMGGNQPQHF. The CDR3 DNA sequence: TGTGCCAGCAGCCTCGGGATGGGAGGCAATCAGCCCCAGCATTTT. Complete variable domain (other parts from reference TRBV5-5 and TRBJ1-5): DAGVTQSPTHLIKTRGQQVTLRCSPISGHKSVSWYQQVLGQGPQFIFQYYEKEERGRGNFPDRFSARQFPNYSSELNVNALLLGDSALYLCASSLGMGGNQPQHFGDGTRLSIL.

This chain links TRBV29-1 with TRBJ1-3; D is uncertain. Germline loops: CDR1 SQVTM, CDR2 ANQGSEA. The length of the CDR3 is 13 residues. V lost 3 bases to trimming and J lost 2 bases, with 8 bases between them. The CDR3 is CSVEGFAGNTIYF. For the CDR3, the DNA is TGCAGCGTTGAGGGTTTCGCTGGAAACACCATATATTTT.

This clonotype appeared a few times. The chain uses TRBV12-3 or TRBV12-4 and TRBJ1-1; perhaps TRBD1 as D (5 bases). The CDR3 loop spans 16 amino acids. V dropped 3 bases and J dropped 0 bases, with 14 bases sitting between them. The CDR3 sequence: CASSLGLLGMNTEAFF. CDR3 in DNA: TGTGCCAGCAGTTTGGGACTTCTCGGCATGAACACTGAAGCTTTCTTT.

This clonotype was recorded at least ten times. This chain connects TRBV4-1 to TRBJ2-3; 7 positions agree with TRBD2. Germline CDR1 and CDR2: MGHRA and YSYEKL. V lost 1 base to trimming and J lost 5 bases; unmatched junction nucleotides: 6. The CDR3 spans 15 residues. CDR3 amino acids: CASSQGGREGDTQYF. The CDR3 region has the DNA TGCGCCAGCAGCCAAGGTGGGAGGGAGGGAGATACGCAGTATTTT.

This clonotype occurred many times. The chain uses TRBV10-3 and TRBJ2-1, with 10 bases lining up with TRBD2. This CDR3 comprises 16 residues. Germline assignment: CDR1 ENHRY and CDR2 SYGVKD. Unmatched junction bases numbered 6, after V lost 7 bases and J lost 0 bases. The CDR3 region is CAIKGTSESSYNEQFF. In DNA, the CDR3 is TGTGCCATCAAAGGGACTAGCGAGAGCTCCTACAATGAGCAGTTCTTC.

The gene calls are TRBV5-8 and TRBJ2-3; D is unresolved. Germline V gives CDR1 SGHTS, CDR2 YDEGEE. CDR3 length: 15 residues. Trimming shortened V by 0 bases and J by 1 base, and 9 bases separated the two germline ends. The CDR3 sequence: CASSLGPYGTDTQYF. The CDR3 coding sequence is TGTGCCAGCAGCTTGGGACCCTACGGCACAGATACGCAGTATTTT.

This clonotype was seen a handful of times. CDR3 residues: CASRQQGGNQPQHF. Here the CDR3 DNA reads TGTGCCAGCAGACAACAGGGGGGTAATCAGCCCCAGCATTTT. The J gene is TRBJ1-5, the V gene TRBV27; 8 bases align to TRBD1. With 6 bases clipped from V and 4 bases from J, the junction kept 5 bases outside the gene matches. The germline V gene has CDR1 MNHEY and CDR2 SMNVEV (reference sequence). The CDR3 consists of 14 residues.

The chain employs TRBV7-9 and TRBJ2-6; 10 bases are shared with TRBD1. Germline loops: CDR1 SEHNR, CDR2 FQNEAQ (reference sequence). The CDR3 totals 21 residues. With 4 bases clipped from V and 3 bases from J, the junction kept 18 bases outside the gene matches. CDR3 bases: TGTGCCAGCAGCTCAACGAGACCACGGGACAGGGGACGATTTGGGGCCAACGTCCTGACTTTC. This encodes CASSSTRPRDRGRFGANVLTF.

This clonotype was detected a few times. The chain links TRBV7-9 to TRBJ2-3; 10 nucleotides match TRBD2. V shed 2 bases, J shed 7 bases, and the junction held 15 bases outside the gene matches. Germline CDR1 reads SEHNR; CDR2 reads FQNEAQ (reference sequence). There are 18 residues in the CDR3. CDR3 bases: TGTGCCAGCAGCTTAATAGCTAGCGGGGGAGAAACGCGGTATACGCAGTATTTT. Its protein product is CASSLIASGGETRYTQYF.

This clonotype appeared a few times. The chain employs TRBV6-6 and TRBJ2-5, with 10 positions matching TRBD2. In germline, CDR1 is MNHNY, CDR2 SVGAGI (reference sequence). The CDR3 totals 17 residues. J gave up 5 bases and V 7 bases, and 16 bases lay outside the gene matches. In DNA form, the CDR3 reads TGTGCCAGCACCGCGGAGCGGGGGGGCCTAAGGGTCGAGACCCAGTACTTC. Amino acid sequence: CASTAERGGLRVETQYF.

This clonotype was picked up a small number of times. The CDR3 sequence: CASSPISYEQYF. In nucleotides, the CDR3 is TGTGCCAGCTCACCAATATCCTACGAGCAGTACTTC. The rearrangement joins TRBV18 to TRBJ2-7; D unresolved. This CDR3 comprises 12 residues. The V end lost 2 bases, the J end lost 1 base, and 3 bases lay between the germline ends. Germline CDR1 and CDR2: KGHSH and LQKENI. The variable domain in full, completed from reference TRBV18 and TRBJ2-7, reads NAGVMQNPRHLVRRRGQEARLRCSPMKGHSHVYWYRQLPEEGLKFMVYLQKENIIDESGMPKERFSAEFPKEGPSILRIQQVVRGDSAAYFCASSPISYEQYFGPGTRLTVT.

This clonotype was recorded a few times. The chain links TRBV20-1 to TRBJ2-1; D gene ambiguous. The CDR3 length is 13 residues. With 7 bases removed from V and 0 bases from J, the gap between germline ends came to 10 bases. Per germline, CDR1 DFQATT and CDR2 SNEGSKA (reference sequence). CDR3: CSGELSSYNEQFF. In nucleotides, the CDR3 is TGCAGTGGAGAGCTTAGCTCCTACAATGAGCAGTTCTTC.

The chain links TRBV15 to TRBJ1-5, with 7 bases lining up with TRBD1. Germline V gene data show CDR1 as LNHNV and CDR2 as YYDKDF (reference sequence). V was clipped by 0 bases and J by 4 bases; unmatched bases: 6. The CDR3 is 16 residues long. CDR3 in DNA: TGTGCCACCAGCAGAGAAAGGGGGCAAGGTAATCAGCCCCAGCATTTT. Protein: CATSRERGQGNQPQHF.

This clonotype was seen more than once but under ten times. CDR3 in amino acids: CATGTGDSYEQYF. Here the CDR3 DNA reads TGTGCCACCGGGACGGGGGATTCCTACGAGCAGTACTTC. This chain links TRBV24-1 with TRBJ2-7; possible D gene TRBD2, 6 bases. Germline V gene data show CDR1 as KGHDR and CDR2 as SFDVKD. V dropped 9 bases and J dropped 1 base, with 12 bases sitting between them. The CDR3 totals 13 residues.

A few counts support this clonotype. This chain uses TRBV5-1 with TRBJ2-3; TRBD2 agrees at 10 bases. This CDR3 spans 17 amino acids. Germline V gene data show CDR1 as SGHRS and CDR2 as YFSETQ. The trim removed 1 base at V and 4 bases at J, leaving 9 bases unmatched. The DNA of the CDR3 is TGCGCCAGCAGCTTGCCCTCTAGCGGGGGAGGGGCAGATACGCAGTATTTT. Its translation: CASSLPSSGGGADTQYF.

The chain links TRBV7-9 to TRBJ1-1; 10 bases align to TRBD1. Germline V gene lookup returns CDR1 SEHNR and CDR2 FQNEAQ (reference sequence). This CDR3 spans 13 amino acids. J was trimmed by 8 bases and V by 1 base; bases with no gene match: 1. CDR3 bases: TGTGCCAGCAGCTTAGAGACAGGGGGCGAAGCTTTCTTT. Its translation: CASSLETGGEAFF.

A few counts support this clonotype. The chain carries TRBV6-2 or TRBV6-3 and TRBJ2-7; D ambiguous. The V and J ends lost 2 bases and 6 bases respectively, with 17 bases between them. The CDR3 has 15 amino acids. Germline CDR1 and CDR2: MNHEY and SVGEGT. CDR3 coding DNA: TGTGCCAGCAGTTACGCTGACGGTGGGCCAGGCGAGCAGTACTTC. Its protein is CASSYADGGPGEQYF.

The chain joins TRBV6-1 to TRBJ2-3; no clear D. CDR3 length: 15 residues. V gave up 6 bases and J gave up 2 bases, with 15 bases separating them. CDR1 is MNHNS, CDR2 SASEGT, per germline. The CDR3 region has the DNA TGTGCCAGCAGGCAATCAATACGATACACAGATACGCAGTATTTT. Its translation is CASRQSIRYTDTQYF.

The chain employs TRBV5-1 and TRBJ2-1; weak D call: TRBD2 (6 bases). This CDR3 spans 13 amino acids. Germline values: CDR1 SGHRS, CDR2 YFSETQ. V was trimmed by 2 bases and J by 8 bases, leaving 11 bases between them. The CDR3 region is CASSFFGGDEQFF. In nucleotides, the CDR3 is TGCGCCAGCAGCTTTTTCGGGGGAGATGAGCAGTTCTTC.

A few counts support this clonotype. CDR3 loop: CATSPRNTGELFF. The CDR3 region has the DNA TGTGCCACCAGCCCTAGGAACACCGGGGAGCTGTTTTTT. V and J are TRBV15 and TRBJ2-2, with unresolved D. The CDR3 consists of 13 residues. The ends were cut back, 5 bases at V and 1 base at J, with 5 bases in the middle. Germline V gene data show CDR1 as LNHNV and CDR2 as YYDKDF (reference sequence).

The V gene is TRBV20-1, the J gene TRBJ2-7; D assignment may be TRBD1 or TRBD2 (5 bases each). The V gene's germline CDR1 is DFQATT and CDR2 SNEGSKA (reference sequence). There are 12 residues in the CDR3. V dropped 6 bases and J dropped 4 bases, with 13 bases sitting between them. The CDR3 DNA follows: TGCAGTGCCAGGTTCGAGGGGTACGAGCAGTACTTC. Translation: CSARFEGYEQYF.

This clonotype was counted between two and nine times. The chain recombines TRBV7-2 with TRBJ2-3, with 8 bases fitting TRBD2. CDR3 length: 14 amino acids. Germline CDR1 is SGHTA and CDR2 is FQGNSA. V dropped 3 bases and J dropped 2; count of bases not matched to a gene: 1. This CDR3 is CASSLREVTDTQYF. The CDR3 region has the DNA TGTGCCAGCAGCTTGCGGGAGGTCACAGATACGCAGTATTTT.